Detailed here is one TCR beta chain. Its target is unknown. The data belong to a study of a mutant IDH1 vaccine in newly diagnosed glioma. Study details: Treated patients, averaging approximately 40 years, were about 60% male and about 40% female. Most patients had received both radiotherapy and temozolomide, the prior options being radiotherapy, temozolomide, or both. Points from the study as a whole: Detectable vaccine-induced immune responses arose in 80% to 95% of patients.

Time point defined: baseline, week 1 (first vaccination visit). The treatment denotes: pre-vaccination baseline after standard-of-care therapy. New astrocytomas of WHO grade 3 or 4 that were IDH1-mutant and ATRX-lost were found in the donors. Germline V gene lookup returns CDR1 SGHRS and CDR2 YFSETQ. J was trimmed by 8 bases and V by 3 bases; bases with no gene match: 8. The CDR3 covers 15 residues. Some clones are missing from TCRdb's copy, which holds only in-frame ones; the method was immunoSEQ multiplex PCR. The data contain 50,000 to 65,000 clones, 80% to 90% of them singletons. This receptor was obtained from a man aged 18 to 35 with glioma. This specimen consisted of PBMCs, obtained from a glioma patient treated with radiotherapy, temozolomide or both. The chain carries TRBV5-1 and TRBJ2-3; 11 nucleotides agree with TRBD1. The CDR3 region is CASSSTGQGAGTQYF. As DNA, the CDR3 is TGCGCCAGCAGCTCCACCGGACAGGGGGCTGGTACGCAGTATTTT. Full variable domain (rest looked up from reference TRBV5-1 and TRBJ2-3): KAGVTQTPRYLIKTRGQQVTLSCSPISGHRSVSWYQQTPGQGLQFLFEYFSETQRNKGNFPGRFSGRQFSNSRSEMNVSTLELGDSALYLCASSSTGQGAGTQYFGPGTRLTVL.